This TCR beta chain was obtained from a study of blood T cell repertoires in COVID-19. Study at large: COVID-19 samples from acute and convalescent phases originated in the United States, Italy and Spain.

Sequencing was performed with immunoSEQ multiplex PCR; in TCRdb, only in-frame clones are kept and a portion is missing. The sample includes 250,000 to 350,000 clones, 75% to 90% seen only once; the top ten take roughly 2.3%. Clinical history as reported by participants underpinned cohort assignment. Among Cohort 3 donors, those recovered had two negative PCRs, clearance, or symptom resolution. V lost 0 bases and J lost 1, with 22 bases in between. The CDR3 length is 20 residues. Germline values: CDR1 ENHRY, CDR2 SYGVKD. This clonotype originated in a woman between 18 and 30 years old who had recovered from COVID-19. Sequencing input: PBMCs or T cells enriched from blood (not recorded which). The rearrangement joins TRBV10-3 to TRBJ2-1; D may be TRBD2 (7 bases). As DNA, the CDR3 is TGTGCCATCAGTGAGTCCCGGGGGCTAGCGGTGTCTTTATCCTACAATGAGCAGTTCTTC. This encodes CAISESRGLAVSLSYNEQFF.